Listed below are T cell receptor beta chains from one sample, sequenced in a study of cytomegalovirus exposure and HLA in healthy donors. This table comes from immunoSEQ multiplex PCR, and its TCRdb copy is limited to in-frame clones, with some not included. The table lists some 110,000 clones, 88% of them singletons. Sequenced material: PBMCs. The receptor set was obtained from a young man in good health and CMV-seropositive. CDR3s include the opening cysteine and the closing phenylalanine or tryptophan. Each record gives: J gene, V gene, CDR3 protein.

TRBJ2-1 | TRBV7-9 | CASSSRGGTTYNEQFF
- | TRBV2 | CASRYNRDPGEQYF
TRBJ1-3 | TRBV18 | CASSPPYSVGNTIYF
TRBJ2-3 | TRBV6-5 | CASSRGEADTQYF
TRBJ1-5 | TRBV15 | CATSREAGGQPQHF
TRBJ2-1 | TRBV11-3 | CASSLTSVAYNEQFF
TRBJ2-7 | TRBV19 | CASSSGGLFYEQYF
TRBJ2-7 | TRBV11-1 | CASSSTDSSSYEQYF
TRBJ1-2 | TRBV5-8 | CASSLNRQGMSYGYTF
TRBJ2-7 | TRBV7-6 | CASGSGTKPYEQYF
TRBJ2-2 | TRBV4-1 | CASSQEAGGSTGELFF
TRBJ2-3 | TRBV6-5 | CASSSRGGHPDTQYF
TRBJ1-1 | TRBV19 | CASMGRGNTEAFF
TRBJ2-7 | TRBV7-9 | CASSPAGYEQYF
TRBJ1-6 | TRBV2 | CASSEDSVYNSPLHF
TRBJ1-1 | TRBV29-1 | CSVREATEAFF
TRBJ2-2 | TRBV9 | CASSVGQNTGELFF
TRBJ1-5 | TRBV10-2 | CASSEAGSNQPQHF
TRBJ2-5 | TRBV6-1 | CASTVKRETQYF
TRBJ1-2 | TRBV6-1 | CASSYPGTDYGYTF
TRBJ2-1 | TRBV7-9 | CASSPGTGDYNEQFF
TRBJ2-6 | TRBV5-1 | CASSFTTTAAGANVLTF
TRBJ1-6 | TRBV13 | CASSLGGQGWSPLHF
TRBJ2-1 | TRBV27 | CASSPQTGGSYNEQFF
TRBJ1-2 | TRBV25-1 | CASSESPPLAGGYTF
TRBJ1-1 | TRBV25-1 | CASSDSLGNTEAFF
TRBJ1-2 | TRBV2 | CASDRGGSLGYTF
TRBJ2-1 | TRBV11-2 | CASSIPQGHEQFF
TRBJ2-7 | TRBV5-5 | CASSPDGRVASYEQYF
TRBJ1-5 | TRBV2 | CASKEGSRGLQPQHF
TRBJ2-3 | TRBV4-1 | CASSQGGLVTDTQYF
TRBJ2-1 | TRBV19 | CASTGGSYNEQFF